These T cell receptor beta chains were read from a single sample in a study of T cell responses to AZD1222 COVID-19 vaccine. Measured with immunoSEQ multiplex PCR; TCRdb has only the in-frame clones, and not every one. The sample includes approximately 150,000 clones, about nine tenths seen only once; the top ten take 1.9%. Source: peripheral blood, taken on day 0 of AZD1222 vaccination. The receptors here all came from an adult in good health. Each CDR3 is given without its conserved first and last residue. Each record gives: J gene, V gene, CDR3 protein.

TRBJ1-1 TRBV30 AWSGLGGAFDEAF
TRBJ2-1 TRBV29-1 SVLRSFEQF
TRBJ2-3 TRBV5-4 ASSSGLAAVTDTQY
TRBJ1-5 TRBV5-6 ASSLRVGNQPQH
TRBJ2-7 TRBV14 ASSGRVSPYEQY
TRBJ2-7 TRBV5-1 ASRDRAHEQY
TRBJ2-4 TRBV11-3 ASSEQGADDIQY
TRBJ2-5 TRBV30 AWSPPLEETQY
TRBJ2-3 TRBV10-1 ASSSTRTRDTQY
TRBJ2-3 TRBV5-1 ASSRAGSGAADTQY
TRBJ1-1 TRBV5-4 ASSSMDRGLVAF
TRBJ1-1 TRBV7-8 ASSSPANRLNTEAF
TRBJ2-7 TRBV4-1 ASSQGGTYEQY
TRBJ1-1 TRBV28 ATARTLGEAF
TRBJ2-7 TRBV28 ATRTGGDISEQY
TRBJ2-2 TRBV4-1 ASSPQGRGYTGELF
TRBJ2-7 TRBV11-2 ASSLTVSYEQY
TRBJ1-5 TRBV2 ASRRQGAGNQPQH
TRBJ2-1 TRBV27 ASDSLGQSSYNEQF
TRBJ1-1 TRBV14 ASSQDWVTEAF
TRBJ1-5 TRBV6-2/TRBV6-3 ASSRGLRGGYSNQPQH
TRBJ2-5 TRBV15 ATSRGQGRETQY
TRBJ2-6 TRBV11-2 ASSLVGQSLTGANVLT
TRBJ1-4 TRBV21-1 ASSKARGQGRVTNEKLF
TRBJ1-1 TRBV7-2 ASSLKGSMNTEAF
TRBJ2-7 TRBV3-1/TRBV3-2 ASSLLRQGYSYEQY
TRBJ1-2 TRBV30 AWRWGGRPYGYT
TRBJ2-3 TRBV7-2 ASGGGSLDTQY
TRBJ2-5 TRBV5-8 ASSLVAVQETQY
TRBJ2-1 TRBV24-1 ATSDFGSQTGGNNEQF
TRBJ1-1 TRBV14 ASSLQRNTEAF
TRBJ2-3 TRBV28 ASSFPLDLSGGKDTQY
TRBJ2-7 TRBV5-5 ASRHSREGEQY
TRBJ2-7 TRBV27 ASSLMSSGGGQY
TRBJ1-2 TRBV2 ASSEDTGLTGYGYT
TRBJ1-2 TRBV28 ASSSGAPNYGYT
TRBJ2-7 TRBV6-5 ASMYSYEQY
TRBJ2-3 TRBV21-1 ASSNQVWAGGRDTQY
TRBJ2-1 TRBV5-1 ASSLGQGAREQF
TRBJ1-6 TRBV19 ASTNGAGLSPLH
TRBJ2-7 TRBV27 ASSLSSGTGAL
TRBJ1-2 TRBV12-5 ASGLGGRGYT
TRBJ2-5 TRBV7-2 ASSLRRDRGRETQY
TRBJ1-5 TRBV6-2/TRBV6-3 ASSYGSGRQPQH
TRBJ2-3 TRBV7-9 AWGGGGTDTQY
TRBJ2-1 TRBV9 ASSLWTSGGAEDEQF
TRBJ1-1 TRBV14 ASSPFMNTEAF